The present entry profiles one TCR beta chain with its context. This clone was counted between two and nine times. The antigen this receptor binds is unknown. No base quality information exists; no much larger clone differs at one position. According to the germline V gene, CDR1 reads SGHRS and CDR2 reads YFSETQ. From the cysteine up to the phenylalanine, the CDR3 has a length of 13 residues. The retained sequence is limited to the CDR3, 39 bases, with the frame set at the first base. V is cut by 3 bases and J by 4 bases, and the space between the germline ends is 10 bases. The data stem from a study of blood T cell repertoires in COVID-19 (TCRdb year 2020). For the wider study: Collaborator samples came from the United States, Italy and Spain and covered acute and convalescent phases of COVID-19. The prospective study material was composed of cDNA or gDNA derived from T cells, B-cell-depleted T cells, or PBMCs. Deeply sampled blood TCRbeta repertoires from subjects exposed to, actively infected with, or recovered from COVID-19 were included in the dataset. The repertoires were made available in a free public database intended to serve as a resource for research on the immune response to SARS-CoV-2. The samples were drawn from the first 160 participants of the ongoing ImmuneRACE study and from about 1,200 subjects provided by 6 global collaborators. A de-identified subject ID, COVID-19 status, age in years and sex were almost always included in the sample metadata. Where HLA class I and class II types were available, the types were taken from metadata supplied by the sample provider, not from assay-based typing. Overall results and qualifications from the work: The quantity of clinical and demographic metadata differed by source and by participant and was supplied without curation.

TCRbeta CDR3 regions were amplified from genomic DNA by means of the immunoSEQ Assay, a bias-controlled multiplex PCR. In the authors' own workflow: The number of nucleated cells in each sample was estimated from the amplification of reference gene primers within the assay. To quantify the absolute abundance of each unique TCRbeta CDR3 rearrangement, sequence reads were collapsed and filtered. For each sample, productive Simpson clonality was calculated as the square root of Simpson's diversity index across productive rearrangements. The clones in this table, taken by TCRdb from immuneACCESS, are in-frame only. Not every clone is retained; where verified, under half of the shortfall comes from an unresolved V gene, and the cause of the rest is unknown. D and trimming were read from the DNA, whereas the V and J calls and clone size are those reported in that table. The sample data list roughly 100,000 clones, and about 80% of these were observed just once. Of the sample, 14% to 15% is held by the ten largest clones.

Collaborating institutions collected whole blood in K2EDTA tubes following their own protocols. Collaborator samples were shipped for TCRbeta analysis as frozen whole blood, isolated PBMCs, or DNA extracted from either sample type. The chain couples TRBV5-1 to TRBJ1-1; the best D guess is TRBD1, with 6 bases matching. The sample taken for sequencing was peripheral blood. The receptor comes from a woman aged 60-75 years with acute or convalescent COVID-19. The DNA reads as follows: TGCGCCAGCAGCTCCGGACAGCGCACTGAAGCTTTCTTT. This is translated as CASSSGQRTEAFF. Supplemented by the reference TRBV5-1 and TRBJ1-1 proteins around the CDR3, the complete variable domain is KAGVTQTPRYLIKTRGQQVTLSCSPISGHRSVSWYQQTPGQGLQFLFEYFSETQRNKGNFPGRFSGRQFSNSRSEMNVSTLELGDSALYLCASSSGQRTEAFFGQGTRLTVV.